These 29 T cell receptor beta chains came from one sample sequenced in a study of blood T cell repertoires in COVID-19. TCRdb keeps only in-frame clones here, not all; method: immunoSEQ multiplex PCR. Found here are 95,000 to 150,000 clones, 70% to 75% of them singletons; the top ten hold more than 5%. The sequenced sample was peripheral blood. These receptors were collected from a man aged 55 to 69 with acute or convalescent COVID-19.

This sequence joins TRBV5-1 and TRBJ2-5; 7 bases map to TRBD2. The length of the CDR3 is 14 residues. CDR1 SGHRS and CDR2 YFSETQ come from the germline V gene. V was pared by 0 bases and J by 2 bases, with 1 base of the junction left unmatched. The CDR3 reads CASSLGREQETQYF. The DNA of the CDR3 is TGCGCCAGCAGCTTGGGGCGGGAGCAAGAGACCCAGTACTTC.

V is TRBV24-1 and J is TRBJ1-5; D is undetermined. The V end was cut by 5 bases, the J end by 6 bases, with 7 bases between. The CDR3 spans 12 residues. Germline values: CDR1 KGHDR, CDR2 SFDVKD. The CDR3 nucleotides are TGTGCCACCAGTGTCGGGAGTCAGCCCCAGCATTTT. This encodes CATSVGSQPQHF.

This clone was found a few times. The chain carries TRBV25-1 and TRBJ1-6; 8 nucleotides line up with TRBD1. CDR1 and CDR2 from the germline V gene are MGHDK and SYGVNS. The V and J ends lost 8 bases and 6 bases, in that order; junction bases with no gene match: 6. This CDR3 is built from 14 residues. The CDR3 DNA follows: TGTGCCAGCTCAACGGGACAGGTTAATTCACCCCTCCACTTT. Translating it yields CASSTGQVNSPLHF.

This chain joins TRBV27 and TRBJ2-7, with 8 bases aligning to TRBD1. Germline V gene sequence: CDR1 MNHEY, CDR2 SMNVEV (reference sequence). The CDR3 runs to 14 residues. J lost 4 bases, V lost 2 bases, and 4 bases had no gene match. The CDR3 nucleotides are TGTGCCAGCAGTTTACGGACAGGGTATTACGAGCAGTACTTC. The encoded protein is CASSLRTGYYEQYF.

This clone occurred a few times. The V and J genes are TRBV3-1 (or the pseudogene TRBV3-2) and TRBJ2-7; 10 nucleotides line up with TRBD2. With 0 bases clipped from V and 0 bases from J, the junction kept 2 bases outside the gene matches. The germline V gene has CDR1 LGHDT and CDR2 YNNKEL (reference sequence). There are 16 residues in the CDR3. In nucleotides, the CDR3 is TGTGCCAGCAGCCAAGATAGCGGGGGGACCTCCTACGAGCAGTACTTC. The encoded protein is CASSQDSGGTSYEQYF.

The chain employs TRBV2 and TRBJ1-5, with D possibly being TRBD1 (5 bases). Deletions cut 11 bases from V and 6 bases from J, with 17 bases between. Germline V gene sequence: CDR1 SNHLY, CDR2 FYNNEI. The CDR3 loop spans 13 amino acids. CDR3 DNA: TGTGCCTCAAAAGGGCAGGGAGGTCAGCCCCAGCATTTT. The encoded protein is CASKGQGGQPQHF.

The chain employs TRBV6-2 or TRBV6-3 and TRBJ1-1; D is uncertain. With 2 bases removed from V and 3 bases from J, the gap between germline ends came to 10 bases. The CDR3 totals 14 residues. CDR1 and CDR2 (germline): MNHEY, SVGEGT. CDR3 protein: CASSYARRHTEAFF. DNA for the CDR3: TGTGCCAGCAGTTACGCTCGGCGGCACACTGAAGCTTTCTTT.

V usage is TRBV12-5 and J usage is TRBJ1-1; a weak D match, TRBD1 (5 bases). The germline V and J ends were trimmed by 6 bases and 10 bases, with 21 bases remaining between them. This CDR3 spans 14 amino acids. CDR1 and CDR2 (germline): LGHNT, FRNRAP. The CDR3 loop reads CASGSRDSNRAAFF. CDR3 coding DNA: TGTGCTAGTGGATCCAGGGACTCCAATCGGGCAGCTTTCTTT.

The chain carries TRBV19 and TRBJ1-2; tentative D call: TRBD1 (6 bases). The V and J ends lost 4 bases and 8 bases respectively, with 14 bases between them. CDR1 is LNHDA, CDR2 SQIVND, per germline (reference sequence). This CDR3 has 13 residues. This CDR3 is CASSTTGTYGYTF. The CDR3 nucleotides are TGTGCCAGTAGTACAACCGGGACATACGGCTACACCTTC.

The chain carries TRBV7-3 and TRBJ1-2; D gene uncertain. V lost 6 bases and J lost 4, with 15 bases in between. The CDR3 totals 14 residues. From germline, CDR1 is SGHTA and CDR2 FQGTGA. In DNA form, the CDR3 reads TGTGCCAGCAGTTATGACTCGGCGGGCTATGGCTACACCTTC. Encoded protein: CASSYDSAGYGYTF.

This chain connects TRBV5-4 to TRBJ2-2, with 9 nucleotides matching TRBD1. The CDR3 has 16 amino acids. After removal of 4 bases from V and 4 bases from J, the junction contained 8 bases not matched to a gene. Germline lookup yields CDR1 SGHNT and CDR2 YYREEE (reference sequence). The CDR3 sequence is CASSIWTGASTGELFF. The CDR3 DNA follows: TGTGCCAGCAGCATATGGACAGGGGCGAGCACCGGGGAGCTGTTTTTT.

The chain carries TRBV6-5 and TRBJ2-7; TRBD1 matches 8 bases. From germline, CDR1 is MNHEY and CDR2 SVGAGI. The CDR3 has 14 residues. After removal of 6 bases from V and 2 bases from J, the junction contained 6 bases not matched to a gene. The CDR3 sequence is CASSEGQATYEQYF. Written as DNA, the CDR3 is TGTGCCAGCAGCGAGGGACAGGCCACCTACGAGCAGTACTTC.

The sample holds a few counts of this clone. The CDR3 is CASSPGRSLAGTDNEQFF. The CDR3 nucleotides read TGTGCCAGCAGCCCCGGACGATCGCTAGCGGGGACGGACAATGAGCAGTTCTTC. V gene TRBV14 combines with J gene TRBJ2-1; TRBD2 agrees at 9 bases. Germline CDR1 SGHDN, CDR2 FVKESK. CDR3 size: 18 residues. The ends lost 4 bases at V and 5 bases at J; junction bases unmatched: 15.

J is TRBJ1-2 and V is TRBV27, with 9 bases that match TRBD1. This CDR3 is built from 17 residues. V was pared by 4 bases and J by 8 bases, with 17 bases of the junction left unmatched. Germline CDR1 MNHEY, CDR2 SMNVEV (reference sequence). The CDR3 spells CASSSGTGRLGFRGYTF. DNA for the CDR3: TGTGCCAGCAGTTCCGGGACAGGGCGTTTGGGTTTTCGGGGCTACACCTTC.

V and J are TRBV27 and TRBJ2-5, with TRBD1 as a possible D gene (6 bases). The CDR3 length is 15 residues. The V end lost 8 bases, the J end lost 3 bases, and 19 bases lay between the germline ends. Germline V gene lookup returns CDR1 MNHEY and CDR2 SMNVEV (reference sequence). CDR3 DNA sequence: TGTGCCAGCGGGTCGTGGACAGCCCTTAAAGAGACCCAGTACTTC. Its protein product is CASGSWTALKETQYF.

This clone appeared once. The CDR3, as DNA: TGTGCCTGGAGTAACTCCCGAGCGGGAGGGCCCCCCGGGGAGCTGTTTTTT. The encoded protein is CAWSNSRAGGPPGELFF. V is TRBV30 and J is TRBJ2-2; 10 bases fit TRBD2. Germline lookup yields CDR1 GTSNPN and CDR2 SVGIG (reference sequence). The CDR3 has 17 amino acids. Unmatched junction bases numbered 12, after V lost 2 bases and J lost 6 bases.

The V and J genes are TRBV19 and TRBJ1-1, with 9 bases matching TRBD1. Unmatched junction bases numbered 8, after V lost 3 bases and J lost 0 bases. This CDR3 is 17 amino acids long. The germline V gene encodes CDR1 LNHDA and CDR2 SQIVND (reference sequence). The chain's CDR3 is CASSILFGTGLNTEAFF. The CDR3 coding sequence is TGTGCCAGTAGTATCTTATTTGGGACAGGGTTGAACACTGAAGCTTTCTTT. Using reference TRBV19 and TRBJ1-1 for the parts outside the CDR3, the full variable domain is DGGITQSPKYLFRKEGQNVTLSCEQNLNHDAMYWYRQDPGQGLRLIYYSQIVNDFQKGDIAEGYSVSREKKESFPLTVTSAQKNPTAFYLCASSILFGTGLNTEAFFGQGTRLTVV.

The V gene is TRBV2, the J gene TRBJ2-7, with TRBD1 matching over 9 bases. The CDR3 contains 14 residues. Unmatched junction bases numbered 8, after V lost 7 bases and J lost 4 bases. Per the germline V gene, CDR1 is SNHLY and CDR2 is FYNNEI. This chain's CDR3 is CASKPGQGKYEQYF. CDR3 DNA: TGTGCCAGCAAGCCGGGACAGGGAAAGTACGAGCAGTACTTC.

This clone appeared a few times. The chain is built from TRBV4-2 and TRBJ2-2; 10 bases agree with TRBD2. After removal of 0 bases from V and 6 bases from J, the junction contained 4 bases not matched to a gene. In germline, CDR1 is LGHNA, CDR2 YNFKEQ. CDR3 length equals 16 residues. The CDR3 bases are TGTGCCAGCAGCCAAGAGCGACTAGCGGGTTCCGGGGAGCTGTTTTTT. Protein product: CASSQERLAGSGELFF.

This clone was detected once. The chain has TRBV3-1 (or the pseudogene TRBV3-2) and TRBJ2-3; D gene unclear. Germline V lookup: CDR1 LGHDT, CDR2 YNNKEL (reference sequence). This CDR3 is 12 amino acids long. V shed 6 bases and J shed 5 bases, with 9 bases lying between them. CDR3 region: CASRRQQDTQYF. The CDR3 DNA is TGTGCCAGCAGGCGGCAGCAAGATACGCAGTATTTT.

In this sample, this clone turned up a few times. This chain joins TRBV5-1 and TRBJ2-7, with 10 bases fitting TRBD1. The ends lost 3 bases at V and 3 bases at J; junction bases unmatched: 6. The CDR3 is made up of 15 amino acids. Germline CDR1 reads SGHRS; CDR2 reads YFSETQ. The DNA of the CDR3 is TGCGCCAGCAGCTCGTCCGGGACAGGGGTCTACGAGCAGTACTTC. This codes for CASSSSGTGVYEQYF.

The CDR3 loop reads CASSSWGRGDNQPQHF. The DNA for the CDR3 is TGTGCCAGCAGCTCTTGGGGTAGGGGCGATAATCAGCCCCAGCATTTT. The genes are TRBV7-9 and TRBJ1-5; a weak D match, TRBD1 (5 bases). Trimming took off 4 bases at V and 4 bases at J, with 17 bases between the two ends. CDR1 is SEHNR and CDR2 is FQNEAQ in the germline V gene (reference sequence). This CDR3 has 16 amino acids.

The CDR3 DNA follows: TGTGCCACCAGTGACTCGGGACAGCTCCAAGAGACCCAGTACTTC. Protein sequence: CATSDSGQLQETQYF. The V call is TRBV24-1, the J call TRBJ2-5, with 7 bases matching TRBD1. The V and J ends lost 4 bases and 1 base, in that order; junction bases with no gene match: 5. The CDR3 runs to 15 residues. Germline V gene lookup returns CDR1 KGHDR and CDR2 SFDVKD.

This clone was counted a single time. The chain links TRBV4-2 to TRBJ1-4; no firm D call. Germline CDR1 and CDR2: LGHNA and YNFKEQ. CDR3 length equals 14 residues. Trimming pared 0 bases from V and 8 bases from J, leaving 10 bases between. The CDR3, as DNA: TGTGCCAGCAGCCAAGATCGAGGGTTGGAAAAACTGTTTTTT. It translates to CASSQDRGLEKLFF.

V and J are TRBV6-6 and TRBJ1-1; TRBD1 matches 7 bases. This CDR3 spans 14 amino acids. CDR1 MNHNY and CDR2 SVGAGI come from the germline V gene (reference sequence). The junction had 6 bases not matched to a gene; V was cut back by 8 bases and J by 0 bases. The CDR3, as DNA: TGTGCCAGCTTAGGGGGCCGGCTGAACACTGAAGCTTTCTTT. The encoded protein is CASLGGRLNTEAFF.

The DNA for the CDR3 is TGTGCCAGCAGCCAAGAGTGGGGGCTGACGGAACTGTTTTTT. It encodes CASSQEWGLTELFF. The V gene is TRBV14, the J gene TRBJ1-4; tentative D call: TRBD1 (6 bases). The CDR3 sequence is 14 residues long. Trimming stripped 0 bases from V and 12 bases from J, with 14 bases between. Germline V gene sequence: CDR1 SGHDN, CDR2 FVKESK.

This chain connects TRBV2 to TRBJ2-1; TRBD2 matches 14 bases. The germline CDR1 and CDR2 sequences are SNHLY and FYNNEI. Losses at the gene ends were 8 bases for V and 1 base for J; bases not matched to a gene: 4. There are 16 residues in the CDR3. CDR3 DNA sequence: TGTGCCAGCCGACTAGCGGGAGGGCCGTCCTACAATGAGCAGTTCTTC. It is translated as CASRLAGGPSYNEQFF.

The chain links TRBV18 to TRBJ1-2; the match to TRBD1 covers 7 bases. The CDR3 spans 13 residues. The junction had 4 bases not matched to a gene; V was cut back by 7 bases and J by 2 bases. Germline CDR1 reads KGHSH; CDR2 reads LQKENI. In DNA form, the CDR3 reads TGTGCCAGCTTTACGGGACAGAACTATGGCTACACCTTC. Protein sequence: CASFTGQNYGYTF.

The V gene is TRBV6-5, the J gene TRBJ1-2; D is unclear. V was pared by 6 bases and J by 4 bases, with 12 bases between. The CDR3 contains 13 residues. Germline V gene data show CDR1 as MNHEY and CDR2 as SVGAGI. As DNA, the CDR3 is TGTGCCAGCAGCCGCATTGGCCTCTATGGCTACACCTTC. Its translation: CASSRIGLYGYTF.